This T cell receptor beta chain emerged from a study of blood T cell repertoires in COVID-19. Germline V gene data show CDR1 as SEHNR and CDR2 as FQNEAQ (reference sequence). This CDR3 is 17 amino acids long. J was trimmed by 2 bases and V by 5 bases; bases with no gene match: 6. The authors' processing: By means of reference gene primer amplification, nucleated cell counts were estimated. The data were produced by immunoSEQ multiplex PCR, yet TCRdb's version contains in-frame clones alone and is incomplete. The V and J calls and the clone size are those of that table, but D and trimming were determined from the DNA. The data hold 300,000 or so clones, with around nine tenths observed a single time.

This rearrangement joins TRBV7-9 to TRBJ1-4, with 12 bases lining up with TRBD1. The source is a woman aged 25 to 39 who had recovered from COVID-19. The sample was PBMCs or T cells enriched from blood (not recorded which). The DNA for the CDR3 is TGTGCCAGCAGCCCATGGGACAGGGGGCGGACTAATGAAAAACTGTTTTTT. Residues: CASSPWDRGRTNEKLFF.